The clone carrying this T cell receptor (beta chain) was counted at least ten times. Its antigen is not identified. Starting from genomic DNA, TCR beta CDR3 was amplified through two-round multiplex PCR. With primers specific to each TRBV and TRBJ gene, the first-round PCR was performed. TCRdb reprocessed the multiplex PCR reads with MiXCR, giving one entry per CDR3 protein. The sample lists 51,000 or so distinct CDR3 sequences, approximately 30% occurring once. These data come from a study of prognosis after radiotherapy for stage I lung cancer. Study-wide points: Counts of unique TCR clones fell following stereotactic body radiation therapy, median roughly 9,900 versus 7,200.

The CDR3 sequence is 14 residues long. Trimming at V came to 0 bases and at J to 7 bases, leaving 7 bases not matched to a gene. Germline CDR1 and CDR2: SGHKS and YYEKEE (reference sequence). The source was PBMCs, collected before or after stereotactic body radiation therapy (not recorded which). The chain combines TRBV5-5 with TRBJ2-7, with 7 positions matching TRBD1. The sequence was collected from a donor over 45 with non-small cell lung cancer. CDR3 DNA sequence: TGTGCCAGCAGCTTGGGGCAGGGCAGGGGGGAGCAGTACTTC. It is translated as CASSLGQGRGEQYF.